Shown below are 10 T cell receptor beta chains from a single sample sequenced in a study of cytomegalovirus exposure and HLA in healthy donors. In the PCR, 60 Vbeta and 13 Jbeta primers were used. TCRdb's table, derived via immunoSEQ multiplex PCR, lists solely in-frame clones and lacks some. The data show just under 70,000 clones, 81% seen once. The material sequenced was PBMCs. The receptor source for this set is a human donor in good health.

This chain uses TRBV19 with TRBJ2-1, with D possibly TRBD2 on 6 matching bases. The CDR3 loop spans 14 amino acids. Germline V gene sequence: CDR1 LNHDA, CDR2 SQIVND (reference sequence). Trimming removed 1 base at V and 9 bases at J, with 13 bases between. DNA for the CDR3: TGTGCCAGTAGTATAGGGGCGGGGCTTCCTGAGCAGTTCTTC. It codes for CASSIGAGLPEQFF.

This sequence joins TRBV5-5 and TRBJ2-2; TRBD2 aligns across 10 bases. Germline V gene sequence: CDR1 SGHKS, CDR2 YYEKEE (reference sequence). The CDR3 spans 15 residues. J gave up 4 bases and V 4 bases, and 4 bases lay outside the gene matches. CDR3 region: CASSKLAGSTGELFF. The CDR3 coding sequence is TGTGCCAGCAGCAAACTAGCGGGGAGCACCGGGGAGCTGTTTTTT.

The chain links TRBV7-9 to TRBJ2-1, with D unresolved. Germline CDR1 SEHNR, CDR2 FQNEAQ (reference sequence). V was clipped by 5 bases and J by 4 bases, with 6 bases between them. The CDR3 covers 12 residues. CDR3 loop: CASSPGYNEQFF. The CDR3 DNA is TGTGCCAGCAGCCCAGGTTACAATGAGCAGTTCTTC.

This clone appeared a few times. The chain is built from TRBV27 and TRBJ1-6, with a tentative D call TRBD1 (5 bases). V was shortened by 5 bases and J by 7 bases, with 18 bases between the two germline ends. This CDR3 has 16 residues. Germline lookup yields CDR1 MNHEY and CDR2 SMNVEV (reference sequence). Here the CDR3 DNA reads TGTGCCAGCAGTCCCACGGGGGAGGTTCGGAATTCACCCCTCCACTTT. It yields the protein CASSPTGEVRNSPLHF.

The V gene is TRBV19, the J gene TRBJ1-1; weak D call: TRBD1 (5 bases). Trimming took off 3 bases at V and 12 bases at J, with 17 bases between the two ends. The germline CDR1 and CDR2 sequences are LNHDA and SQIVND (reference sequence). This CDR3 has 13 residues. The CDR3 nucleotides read TGTGCCAGTAGTATGGCCCCTCGACAGACACCTTTCTTT. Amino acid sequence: CASSMAPRQTPFF.

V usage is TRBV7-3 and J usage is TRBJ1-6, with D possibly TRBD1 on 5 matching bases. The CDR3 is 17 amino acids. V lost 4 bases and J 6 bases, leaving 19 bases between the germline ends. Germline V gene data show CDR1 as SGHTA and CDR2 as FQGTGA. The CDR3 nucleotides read TGTGCCAGCAGCTCAAAAGGGAGGGGTCAGGTTAATTCACCCCTCCACTTT. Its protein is CASSSKGRGQVNSPLHF.

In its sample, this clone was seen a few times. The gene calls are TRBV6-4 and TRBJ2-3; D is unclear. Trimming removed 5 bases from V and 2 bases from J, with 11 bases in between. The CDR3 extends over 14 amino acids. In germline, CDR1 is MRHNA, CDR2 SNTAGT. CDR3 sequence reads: CASSTFGYTDTQYF. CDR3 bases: TGTGCCAGCAGTACCTTCGGGTACACAGATACGCAGTATTTT.

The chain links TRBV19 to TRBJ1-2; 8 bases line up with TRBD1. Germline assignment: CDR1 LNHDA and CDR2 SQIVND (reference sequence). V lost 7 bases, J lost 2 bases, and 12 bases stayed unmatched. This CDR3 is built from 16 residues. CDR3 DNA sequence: TGTGCCAGTATTGGGACAGGTAAAAAGTTCAACTATGGCTACACCTTC. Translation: CASIGTGKKFNYGYTF.

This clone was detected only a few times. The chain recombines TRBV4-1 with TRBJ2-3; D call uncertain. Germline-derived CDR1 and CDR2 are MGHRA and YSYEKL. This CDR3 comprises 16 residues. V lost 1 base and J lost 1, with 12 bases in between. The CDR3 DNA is TGCGCCAGCAGCCAAGTGCTAGTAGGTGGCACAGATACGCAGTATTTT. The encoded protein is CASSQVLVGGTDTQYF.

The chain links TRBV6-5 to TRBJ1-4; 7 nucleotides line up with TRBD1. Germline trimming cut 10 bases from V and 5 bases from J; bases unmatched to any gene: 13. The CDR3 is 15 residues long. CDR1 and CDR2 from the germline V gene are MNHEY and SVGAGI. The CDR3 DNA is TGTGCCACAAAGAGGGGGACAGTCAGGAATGAAAAACTGTTTTTT. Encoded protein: CATKRGTVRNEKLFF.